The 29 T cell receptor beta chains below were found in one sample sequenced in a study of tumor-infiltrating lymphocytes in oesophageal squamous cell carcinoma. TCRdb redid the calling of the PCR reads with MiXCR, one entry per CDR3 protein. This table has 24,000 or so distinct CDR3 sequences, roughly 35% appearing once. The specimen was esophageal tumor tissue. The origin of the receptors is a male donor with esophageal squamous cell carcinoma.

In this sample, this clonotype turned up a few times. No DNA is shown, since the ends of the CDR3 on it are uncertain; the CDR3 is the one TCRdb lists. The CDR3 sequence: CASSLSGQLWLHLRF. The chain is built from TRBV27 and TRBJ2-1. Inclusive of both ends, the CDR3 amounts to 15 amino acids. Per the germline V gene, CDR1 is MNHEY and CDR2 is SMNVEV (reference sequence).

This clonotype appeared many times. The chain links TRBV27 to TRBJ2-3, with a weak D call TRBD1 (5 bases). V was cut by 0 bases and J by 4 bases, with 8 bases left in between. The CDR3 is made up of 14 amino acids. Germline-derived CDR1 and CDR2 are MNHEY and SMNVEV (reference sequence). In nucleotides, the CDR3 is TGTGCCAGCAGTTTATCGGGGCCACCAGATACGCAGTATTTT. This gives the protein CASSLSGPPDTQYF.

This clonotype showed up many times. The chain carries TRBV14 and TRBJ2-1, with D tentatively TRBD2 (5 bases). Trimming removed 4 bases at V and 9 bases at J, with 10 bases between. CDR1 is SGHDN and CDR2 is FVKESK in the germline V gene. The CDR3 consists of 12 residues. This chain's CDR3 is CASSRVRVEQFF. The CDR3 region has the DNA TGTGCCAGCAGCCGAGTGAGGGTTGAGCAGTTCTTC.

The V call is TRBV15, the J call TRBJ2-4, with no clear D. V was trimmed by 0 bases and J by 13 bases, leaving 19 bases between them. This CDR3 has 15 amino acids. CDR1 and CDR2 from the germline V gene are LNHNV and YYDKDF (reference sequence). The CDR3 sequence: CATSRDVEPPFRQYF. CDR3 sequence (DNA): TGTGCCACCAGCAGAGATGTGGAGCCTCCTTTTCGGCAGTACTTC.

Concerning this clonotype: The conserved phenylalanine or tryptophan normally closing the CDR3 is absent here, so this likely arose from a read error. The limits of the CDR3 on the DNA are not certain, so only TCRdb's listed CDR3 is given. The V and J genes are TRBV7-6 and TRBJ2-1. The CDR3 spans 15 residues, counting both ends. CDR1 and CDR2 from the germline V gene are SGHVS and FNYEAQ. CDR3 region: CASSLEGSVGYTFGS.

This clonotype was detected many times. DNA for the CDR3: TGTGCCAGCAGCTTCCCGGGACTAGCGGGAGTGGATACGCAGTATTTT. Protein product: CASSFPGLAGVDTQYF. The V call is TRBV5-5, the J call TRBJ2-3; 14 nucleotides match TRBD2. From germline, CDR1 is SGHKS and CDR2 YYEKEE (reference sequence). CDR3 length: 16 residues. V was pared by 2 bases and J by 6 bases, with 5 bases of the junction left unmatched.

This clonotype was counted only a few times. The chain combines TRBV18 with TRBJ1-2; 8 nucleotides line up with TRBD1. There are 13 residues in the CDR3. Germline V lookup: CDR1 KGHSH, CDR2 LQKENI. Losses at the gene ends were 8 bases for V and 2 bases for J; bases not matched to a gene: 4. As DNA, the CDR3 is TGTGCCAGCACAGGACAGGGAAACTATGGCTACACCTTC. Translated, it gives CASTGQGNYGYTF.

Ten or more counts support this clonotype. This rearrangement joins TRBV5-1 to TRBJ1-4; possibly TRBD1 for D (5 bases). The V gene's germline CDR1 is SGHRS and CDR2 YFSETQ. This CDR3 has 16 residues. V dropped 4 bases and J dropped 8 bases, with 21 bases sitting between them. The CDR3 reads CASSGQGVEKLEKLFF. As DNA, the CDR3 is TGCGCCAGCAGCGGGCAAGGGGTAGAAAAGTTAGAAAAACTGTTTTTT.

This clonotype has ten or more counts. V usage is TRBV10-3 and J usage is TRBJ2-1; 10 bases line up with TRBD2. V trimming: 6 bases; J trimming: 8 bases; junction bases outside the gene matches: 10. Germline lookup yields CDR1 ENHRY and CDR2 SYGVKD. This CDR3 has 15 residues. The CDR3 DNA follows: TGTGCCATCAGGGCTGGACTAGCGGAGGTGTATGAGCAGTTCTTC. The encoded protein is CAIRAGLAEVYEQFF.

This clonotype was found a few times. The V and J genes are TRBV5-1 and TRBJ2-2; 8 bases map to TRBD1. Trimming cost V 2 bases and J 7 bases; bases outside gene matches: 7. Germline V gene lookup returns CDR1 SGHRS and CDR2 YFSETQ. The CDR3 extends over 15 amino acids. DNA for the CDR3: TGCGCCAGCAGCTTACGGACAGGGTTCGACGGGGAGCTGTTTTTT. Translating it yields CASSLRTGFDGELFF.

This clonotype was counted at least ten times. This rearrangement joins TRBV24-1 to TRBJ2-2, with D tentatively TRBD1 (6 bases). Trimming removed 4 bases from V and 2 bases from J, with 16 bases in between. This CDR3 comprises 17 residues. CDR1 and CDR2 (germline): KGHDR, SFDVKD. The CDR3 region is CATSEPTRDTNTGELFF. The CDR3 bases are TGTGCCACCAGTGAACCCACCCGGGACACCAACACCGGGGAGCTGTTTTTT.

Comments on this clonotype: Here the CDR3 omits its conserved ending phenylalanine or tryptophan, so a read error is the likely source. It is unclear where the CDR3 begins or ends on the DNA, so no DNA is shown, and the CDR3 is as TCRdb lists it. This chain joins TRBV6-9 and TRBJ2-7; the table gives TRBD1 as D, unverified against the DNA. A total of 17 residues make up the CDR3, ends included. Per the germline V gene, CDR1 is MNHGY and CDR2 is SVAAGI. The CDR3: CASSYRRDTIITMSSTS.

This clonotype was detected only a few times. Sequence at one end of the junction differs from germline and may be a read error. The CDR3 DNA is TGTGCCAGCAGCTTCCCGGGCTTTCTTGGCTATGGCTACACCTTTCGGTTC. Amino acid sequence: CASSFPGFLGYGYTFRF. This rearrangement joins TRBV7-9 to TRBJ2-6; D remains unclear. Germline-derived CDR1 and CDR2 are SEHNR and FQNEAQ (reference sequence). The CDR3 runs to 17 residues.

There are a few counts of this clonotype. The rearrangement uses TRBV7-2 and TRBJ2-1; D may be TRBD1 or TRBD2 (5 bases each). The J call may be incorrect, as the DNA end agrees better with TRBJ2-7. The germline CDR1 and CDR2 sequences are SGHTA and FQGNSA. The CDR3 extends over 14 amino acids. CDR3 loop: CASSLLASEGEQYF. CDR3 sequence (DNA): TGTGCCAGCAGCTTACTAGCCTCTGAGGGGGAGCAGTACTTC.

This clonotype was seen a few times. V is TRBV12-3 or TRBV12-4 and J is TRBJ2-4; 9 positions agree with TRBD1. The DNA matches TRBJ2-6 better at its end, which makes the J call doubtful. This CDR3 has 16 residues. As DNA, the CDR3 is TGTGCCAGCAGTTTCGGGACAGGGTATGGGGCCAACGTCCTGACTTTC. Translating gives CASSFGTGYGANVLTF.

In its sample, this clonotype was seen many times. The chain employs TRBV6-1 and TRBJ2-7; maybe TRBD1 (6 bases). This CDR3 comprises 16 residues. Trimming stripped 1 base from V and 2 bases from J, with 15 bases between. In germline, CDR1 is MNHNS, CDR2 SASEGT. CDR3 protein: CASSEESTGFTYEQYF. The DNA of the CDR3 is TGTGCCAGCAGTGAAGAATCAACAGGGTTCACCTACGAGCAGTACTTC.

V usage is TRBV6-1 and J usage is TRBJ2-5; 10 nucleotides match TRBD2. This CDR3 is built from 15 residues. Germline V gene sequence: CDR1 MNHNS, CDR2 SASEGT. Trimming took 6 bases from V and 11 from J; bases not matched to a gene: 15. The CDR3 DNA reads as TGTGCCAGCAGAAACTTAGCGGGAGGCTACAATGAGCAGTACTTC. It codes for CASRNLAGGYNEQYF.

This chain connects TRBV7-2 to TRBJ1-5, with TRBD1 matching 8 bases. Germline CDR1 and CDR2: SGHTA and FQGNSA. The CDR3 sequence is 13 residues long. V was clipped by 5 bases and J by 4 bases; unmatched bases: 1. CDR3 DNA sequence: TGTGCCAGCAGCCGGGACAGGAATCAGCCCCAGCATTTT. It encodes CASSRDRNQPQHF. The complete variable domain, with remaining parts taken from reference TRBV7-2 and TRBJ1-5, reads GAGVSQSPSNKVTEKGKDVELRCDPISGHTALYWYRQSLGQGLEFLIYFQGNSAPDKSGLPSDRFSAERTGGSVSTLTIQRTQQEDSAVYLCASSRDRNQPQHFGDGTRLSIL.

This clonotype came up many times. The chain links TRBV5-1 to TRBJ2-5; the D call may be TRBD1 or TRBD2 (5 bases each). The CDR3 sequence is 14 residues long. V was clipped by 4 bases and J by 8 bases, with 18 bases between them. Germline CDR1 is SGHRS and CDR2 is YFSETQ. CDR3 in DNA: TGCGCCAGCAGCCCTGGGGACGATTCCAAAACCCAGTACTTC. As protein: CASSPGDDSKTQYF.

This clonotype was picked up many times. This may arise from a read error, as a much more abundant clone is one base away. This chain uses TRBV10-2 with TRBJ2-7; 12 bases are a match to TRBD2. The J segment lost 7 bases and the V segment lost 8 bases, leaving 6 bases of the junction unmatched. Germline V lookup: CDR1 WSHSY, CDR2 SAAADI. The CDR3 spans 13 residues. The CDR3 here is CASGASGRDEQYF. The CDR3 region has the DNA TGCGCCAGCGGGGCTAGCGGGAGGGATGAGCAGTACTTC.

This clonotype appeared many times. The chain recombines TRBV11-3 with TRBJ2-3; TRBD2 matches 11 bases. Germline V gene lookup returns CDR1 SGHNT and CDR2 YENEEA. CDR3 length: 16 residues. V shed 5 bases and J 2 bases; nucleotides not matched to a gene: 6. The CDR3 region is CASSPRTSGFTDTQYF. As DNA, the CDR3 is TGTGCCAGCAGCCCCCGGACTAGCGGGTTCACAGATACGCAGTATTTT.

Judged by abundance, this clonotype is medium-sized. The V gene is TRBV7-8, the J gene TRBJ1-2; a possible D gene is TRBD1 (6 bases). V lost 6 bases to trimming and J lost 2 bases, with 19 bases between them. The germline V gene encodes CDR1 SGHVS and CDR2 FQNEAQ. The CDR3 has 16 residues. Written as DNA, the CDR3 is TGTGCCAGCAGTCTCTTGAGTAGGGGGGACAACTATGGCTACACCTTC. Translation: CASSLLSRGDNYGYTF.

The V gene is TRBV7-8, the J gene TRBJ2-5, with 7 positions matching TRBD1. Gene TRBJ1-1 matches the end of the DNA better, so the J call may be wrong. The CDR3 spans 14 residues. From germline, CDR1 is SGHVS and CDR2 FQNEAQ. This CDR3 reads CASSLRQGNTEAFF. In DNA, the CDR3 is TGTGCCAGCAGCTTGAGACAGGGGAACACTGAAGCTTTCTTT.

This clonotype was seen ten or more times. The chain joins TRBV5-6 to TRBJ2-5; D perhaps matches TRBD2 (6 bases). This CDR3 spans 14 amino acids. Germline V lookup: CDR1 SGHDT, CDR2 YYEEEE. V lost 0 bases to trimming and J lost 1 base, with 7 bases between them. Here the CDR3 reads CASSLVGGQETQYF. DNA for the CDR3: TGTGCCAGCAGCTTGGTCGGGGGCCAAGAGACCCAGTACTTC.

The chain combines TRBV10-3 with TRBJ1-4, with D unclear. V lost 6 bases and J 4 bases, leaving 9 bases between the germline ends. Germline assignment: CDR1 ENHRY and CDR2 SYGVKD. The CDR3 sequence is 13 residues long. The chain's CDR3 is CAISATGNEKLFF. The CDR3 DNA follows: TGTGCCATCAGCGCCACCGGTAATGAAAAACTGTTTTTT.

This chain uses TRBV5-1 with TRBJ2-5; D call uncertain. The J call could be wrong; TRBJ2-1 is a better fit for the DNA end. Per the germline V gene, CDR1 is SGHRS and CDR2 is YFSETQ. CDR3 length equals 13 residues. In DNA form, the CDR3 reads TGCGCCAGCAGCTTGGGGGTAGAAGAGACCCAGTTCTTC. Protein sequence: CASSLGVEETQFF.

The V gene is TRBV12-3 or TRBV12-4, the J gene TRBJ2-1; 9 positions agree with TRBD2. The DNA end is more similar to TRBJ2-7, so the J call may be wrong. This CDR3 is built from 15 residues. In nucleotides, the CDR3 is TGTGCCAGCAGTTTGGGGCGGGAGGGCCAGGATGAGCAGTACTTC. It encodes CASSLGREGQDEQYF.

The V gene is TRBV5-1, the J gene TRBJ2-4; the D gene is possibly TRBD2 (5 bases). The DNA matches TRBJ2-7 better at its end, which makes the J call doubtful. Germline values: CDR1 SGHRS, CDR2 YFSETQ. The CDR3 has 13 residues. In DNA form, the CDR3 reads TGCGCCAGCAGCCGGGGAAGTGCGTACGAGCAGTACTTC. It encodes CASSRGSAYEQYF.

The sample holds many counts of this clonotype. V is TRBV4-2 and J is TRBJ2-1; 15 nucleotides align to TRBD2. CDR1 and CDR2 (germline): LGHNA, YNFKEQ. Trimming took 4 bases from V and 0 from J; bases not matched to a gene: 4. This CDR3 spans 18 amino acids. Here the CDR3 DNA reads TGTGCCAGCAGCCTGGGACTAGCGGGGGGAAGCTCCTACAATGAGCAGTTCTTC. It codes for CASSLGLAGGSSYNEQFF.